This TCR beta chain was identified in a study of OX40 agonist ivuxolimab in advanced cancers. Study-wide context: Patients undergoing dose escalation presented with hepatocellular carcinoma, melanoma, renal cell or head and neck cancer. A male proportion of over 75% was recorded, with mean age about 62 years and range about 23 to 90.

Concerning this clone itself: Its matching antigen is unknown.

Regarding the study as a whole: Part of the nonresponder group also had normalized T-cell clonal expansion that was low.

The repertoire was sequenced with immunoSEQ multiplex PCR; TCRdb's copy has only in-frame clones and lacks some. The table records 50,000 to 70,000 clones, about 86% of them present only once. The germline CDR1 and CDR2 sequences are KGHSH and LQKENI. The CDR3 extends over 15 amino acids. Trimming took 2 bases from V and 3 from J; bases not matched to a gene: 6. The clonotype comes from an adult with an advanced solid tumor such as melanoma, head and neck, liver or kidney cancer. This specimen consisted of CD4+ or CD8+ T cells sorted from blood, obtained in a trial of the OX40 agonist ivuxolimab. The chain combines TRBV18 with TRBJ1-1, with 7 positions matching TRBD1. CDR3 sequence (DNA): TGTGCCAGCTCACCAGGAGACAGGGTTTACACTGAAGCTTTCTTT. Translating it yields CASSPGDRVYTEAFF.